One sample yielded the 26 T cell receptor beta chains listed below, sequenced in a study of blood T cell repertoires in COVID-19. The repertoire was sequenced with immunoSEQ multiplex PCR; TCRdb's copy has only in-frame clones and lacks some. The table shows 80,000 to 95,000 clones, with more than 80% occurring only once. The specimen sequenced was peripheral blood. All receptors come from a man older than 75 with COVID-19, enrolled during active disease.

The CDR3 spells CASSQASDRAKNSPLHF. CDR3 DNA sequence: TGCGCCAGCAGCCAAGCGTCGGACAGGGCTAAGAATTCACCCCTCCACTTT. The J gene is TRBJ1-6, the V gene TRBV4-1; 8 nucleotides agree with TRBD1. Germline loops: CDR1 MGHRA, CDR2 YSYEKL. This CDR3 comprises 17 residues. V shed 1 base and J 7 bases; nucleotides not matched to a gene: 9.

A remark on this clone: An end of the junction does not agree with germline; a read error may underlie this. CDR3 residues: CASSLGLTATVYPNYEQYF. CDR3 bases: TGTGCCAGCAGCCTAGGCCTTACGGCCACAGTATACCCCAACTACGAGCAGTACTTC. The V call is TRBV13, the J call TRBJ2-7, with D unresolved. The CDR3 totals 19 residues. Germline V CDR1 and CDR2: PRHDT, FYEKMQ (reference sequence).

This clone has just one count. The chain joins TRBV6-2 or TRBV6-3 to TRBJ1-1; no clear D. V was clipped by 4 bases and J by 1 base, with 10 bases between them. The CDR3 contains 14 residues. In germline, CDR1 is MNHEY, CDR2 SVGEGT. The CDR3 spells CASSWALGNTEAFF. The CDR3 DNA reads as TGTGCCAGCAGTTGGGCCCTCGGGAACACTGAAGCTTTCTTT.

The gene calls are TRBV28 and TRBJ1-1; 8 nucleotides align to TRBD1. Germline V CDR1 and CDR2: MDHEN, SYDVKM. The CDR3 runs to 15 residues. Losses at the gene ends were 5 bases for V and 3 bases for J; bases not matched to a gene: 8. CDR3 residues: CASSLWTGLHTEAFF. CDR3 bases: TGTGCCAGCAGTCTCTGGACAGGGCTCCACACTGAAGCTTTCTTT.

This clone was counted a single time. This rearrangement joins TRBV6-1 to TRBJ2-1; D is ambiguous. Per germline, CDR1 MNHNS and CDR2 SASEGT. V was cut by 0 bases and J by 5 bases, with 14 bases left in between. The CDR3 extends over 16 amino acids. The CDR3: CASSEALGYFHNEQFF. The CDR3 DNA follows: TGTGCCAGCAGTGAAGCGCTCGGGTACTTTCACAATGAGCAGTTCTTC.

The rearrangement links TRBV11-1 to TRBJ2-7, with TRBD1 identical over 7 bases. V lost 5 bases, J lost 5 bases, and 6 bases stayed unmatched. The CDR3 is 13 amino acids. Germline V gene sequence: CDR1 SGHAT, CDR2 FQDESV (reference sequence). CDR3 sequence: CASSARQGNEQYF. The CDR3 region has the DNA TGTGCCAGCAGCGCCAGACAGGGAAACGAGCAGTACTTC.

This clone was picked up a small number of times. V and J are TRBV5-1 and TRBJ2-7; 12 positions agree with TRBD2. J was trimmed by 4 bases and V by 8 bases; bases with no gene match: 4. Germline CDR1 is SGHRS and CDR2 is YFSETQ. The CDR3 is 13 amino acids. The CDR3 loop is CASRTSGAYEQYF. In DNA form, the CDR3 reads TGCGCCAGTAGGACTAGCGGGGCTTACGAGCAGTACTTC.

The chain combines TRBV7-9 with TRBJ2-1; TRBD1 matches at 7 bases. V shed 5 bases, J shed 8 bases, and the junction held 6 bases outside the gene matches. The CDR3 is made up of 13 amino acids. Germline assignment: CDR1 SEHNR and CDR2 FQNEAQ (reference sequence). The CDR3 bases are TGTGCCAGCAGCAAACAGGGGATGGATGAGCAGTTCTTC. It is translated as CASSKQGMDEQFF. Variable domain in full (rest from reference TRBV7-9 and TRBJ2-1): DTGVSQNPRHKITKRGQNVTFRCDPISEHNRLYWYRQTLGQGPEFLTYFQNEAQLEKSRLLSDRFSAERPKGSFSTLEIQRTEQGDSAMYLCASSKQGMDEQFFGPGTRLTVL.

This sequence joins TRBV7-2 and TRBJ2-1, with 8 positions matching TRBD1. This CDR3 has 13 amino acids. Losses at the gene ends were 3 bases for V and 9 bases for J; bases not matched to a gene: 4. Germline CDR1 and CDR2: SGHTA and FQGNSA. CDR3 in DNA: TGTGCCAGCAGCTTCGGACAGGGTGTTGAGCAGTTCTTC. Encoded protein: CASSFGQGVEQFF.

This clone has just one count. V usage is TRBV6-5 and J usage is TRBJ1-1, with TRBD1 matching over 7 bases. CDR3 length equals 11 residues. Per germline, CDR1 MNHEY and CDR2 SVGAGI. V lost 5 bases and J lost 8; bases outside the gene matches: 2. CDR3: CASSRDSEAFF. The DNA of the CDR3 is TGTGCCAGCAGTCGGGACAGCGAAGCTTTCTTT.

The sample holds a few counts of this clone. V and J are TRBV24-1 and TRBJ2-5; 9 positions match TRBD1. The V gene's germline CDR1 is KGHDR and CDR2 SFDVKD. V shed 10 bases and J 3 bases; nucleotides not matched to a gene: 5. The CDR3 is made up of 13 amino acids. This CDR3 is CATATGGEETQYF. Written as DNA, the CDR3 is TGTGCCACAGCAACAGGGGGCGAAGAGACCCAGTACTTC.

The chain couples TRBV18 to TRBJ1-2; 8 bases fit TRBD1. After removal of 5 bases from V and 7 bases from J, the junction contained 12 bases not matched to a gene. This CDR3 spans 15 amino acids. Germline CDR1 reads KGHSH; CDR2 reads LQKENI. DNA for the CDR3: TGTGCCAGCTCATCCGGGGACAGGCCGGTGGGTGGCTACACCTTC. This translates into CASSSGDRPVGGYTF.

The CDR3, as DNA: TGCGCCAGCAGCTTGGAGGGCGGGAGAACCGGGGAGCTGTTTTTT. Encoded protein: CASSLEGGRTGELFF. This chain joins TRBV5-1 and TRBJ2-2; TRBD2 matches 7 bases. This CDR3 is 15 amino acids long. The V gene end was trimmed by 0 bases and the J gene end by 5 bases; junction bases not matched to a gene: 4. The V gene's germline CDR1 is SGHRS and CDR2 YFSETQ.

This chain uses TRBV30 with TRBJ1-5; no clear D. Trimming pared 3 bases from V and 1 base from J, leaving 7 bases between. Germline assignment: CDR1 GTSNPN and CDR2 SVGIG (reference sequence). The length of the CDR3 is 13 residues. CDR3 sequence (DNA): TGTGCCTGGAGGGCGGGGAGCAATCAGCCCCAGCATTTT. Its protein product is CAWRAGSNQPQHF.

The rearrangement joins TRBV3-1 (or the pseudogene TRBV3-2) to TRBJ1-6; a possible D gene is TRBD1 (6 bases). This CDR3 region has 14 residues. V was trimmed by 4 bases and J by 7 bases, leaving 11 bases between them. Germline CDR1 LGHDT, CDR2 YNNKEL (reference sequence). Here the CDR3 reads CASSPIGGNSPLHF. CDR3 sequence (DNA): TGTGCCAGCAGCCCCATTGGGGGCAATTCACCCCTCCACTTT.

J is TRBJ2-5 and V is TRBV7-2; 12 bases map to TRBD1. Germline V CDR1 and CDR2: SGHTA, FQGNSA. The CDR3 is made up of 16 amino acids. V lost 4 bases to trimming and J lost 6 bases; unmatched junction nucleotides: 9. CDR3 sequence (DNA): TGTGCCAGCAGCTCTCCGGGACAGGGGGCTAGGAAGACCCAGTACTTC. This sequence encodes CASSSPGQGARKTQYF.

The genes are TRBV27 and TRBJ2-3; D is uncertain. Germline-derived CDR1 and CDR2 are MNHEY and SMNVEV (reference sequence). The CDR3 runs to 17 residues. V lost 5 bases and J lost 4, with 22 bases in between. The CDR3 sequence is CASSLTPSSAWPDTQYF. In DNA, the CDR3 is TGTGCCAGCAGTCTAACACCGTCTAGTGCATGGCCAGATACGCAGTATTTT.

The V call is TRBV6-5, the J call TRBJ2-5; TRBD2 agrees at 12 bases. The germline gives CDR1 MNHEY, CDR2 SVGAGI. This CDR3 contains 14 residues. Trimming at V came to 6 bases and at J to 2 bases, leaving 1 base not matched to a gene. DNA of the CDR3: TGTGCCAGCAGAGGACTAGCGGGACAAGAGACCCAGTACTTC. Its translation is CASRGLAGQETQYF.

CDR3 residues: CATSKVAGGQHNEQFF. CDR3 DNA sequence: TGTGCCACCAGCAAGGTAGCGGGAGGGCAACACAATGAGCAGTTCTTC. This chain joins TRBV15 and TRBJ2-1, with TRBD2 matching over 11 bases. V lost 4 bases and J lost 5; bases outside the gene matches: 7. The CDR3 consists of 16 residues. CDR1 and CDR2 (germline): LNHNV, YYDKDF (reference sequence).

The chain is built from TRBV3-1 (or the pseudogene TRBV3-2) and TRBJ1-2; the match to TRBD1 covers 7 bases. The CDR3 is 15 residues long. Trimming took 1 base from V and 2 from J; bases not matched to a gene: 4. In germline, CDR1 is LGHDT, CDR2 YNNKEL (reference sequence). The CDR3 region is CASSQAPRGNYGYTF. DNA for the CDR3: TGTGCCAGCAGCCAAGCACCCAGGGGGAACTATGGCTACACCTTC.

CDR3 sequence (DNA): TGTGCCAGCAGTCCGGGACTAGCGACAGATACGCAGTATTTT. Translating it yields CASSPGLATDTQYF. The chain joins TRBV7-9 to TRBJ2-3, with 10 bases fitting TRBD2. In germline, CDR1 is SEHNR, CDR2 FQNEAQ (reference sequence). The CDR3 consists of 14 residues. V lost 6 bases and J lost 3; bases outside the gene matches: 3.

This chain connects TRBV30 to TRBJ1-1, with 7 bases matching TRBD1. V lost 2 bases, J lost 0 bases, and 0 bases stayed unmatched. CDR3 length equals 13 residues. Looked up from germline, CDR1 is GTSNPN and CDR2 is SVGIG (reference sequence). The CDR3 DNA reads as TGTGCCTGGAGTACAGGGGTGAACACTGAAGCTTTCTTT. It encodes CAWSTGVNTEAFF.

The chain recombines TRBV7-9 with TRBJ2-1, with 12 bases fitting TRBD1. Germline CDR1 reads SEHNR; CDR2 reads FQNEAQ (reference sequence). The CDR3 contains 16 residues. V shed 3 bases and J 9 bases; nucleotides not matched to a gene: 9. CDR3 nucleotide sequence: TGTGCCAGCAGCTTGCCGGGACAGGGGGCAATAGGTGAGCAGTTCTTC. Translation gives CASSLPGQGAIGEQFF.

The rearrangement uses TRBV5-1 and TRBJ1-4, with 9 bases that match TRBD1. The ends lost 1 base at V and 8 bases at J; junction bases unmatched: 12. CDR3 size: 17 residues. Germline CDR1 reads SGHRS; CDR2 reads YFSETQ. DNA for the CDR3: TGCGCCAGCAGCTTGTTTCCTACAGGGGGCGGGGAGGAAAAACTGTTTTTT. Translation: CASSLFPTGGGEEKLFF.

V gene TRBV30 combines with J gene TRBJ1-6, with D hard to call. Germline CDR1 is GTSNPN and CDR2 is SVGIG (reference sequence). The ends were cut back, 0 bases at V and 10 bases at J, with 7 bases in the middle. The CDR3 is made up of 12 amino acids. CDR3 sequence reads: CAWSVPSSPLHF. The CDR3 nucleotides are TGTGCCTGGAGTGTACCGAGCTCACCCCTCCACTTT.

The chain joins TRBV27 to TRBJ2-7; 9 bases align to TRBD2. CDR1 and CDR2 from the germline V gene are MNHEY and SMNVEV (reference sequence). This CDR3 is built from 15 residues. J lost 1 base, V lost 6 bases, and 7 bases had no gene match. The DNA for the CDR3 is TGTGCCAGCAGCACACTAGCGGGTGGATCCTACGAGCAGTACTTC. Its protein product is CASSTLAGGSYEQYF.